The rows below give T cell receptor beta chains drawn from one sample of a study of breast tumors, draining lymph nodes, adjacent tissues. MiXCR, applied by TCRdb to the multiplex PCR reads, yields one record per CDR3 protein. Among 200,000 to 250,000 distinct CDR3 sequences listed, roughly 32% were seen once. The sequenced material came from axillary lymph node tissue. The receptors come from a female donor with breast cancer. Some clones in this sample may be carry-over from other donors' samples. Each CDR3 is given with its conserved first and last residue. The D gene is left open where the match is weak. Size tells how often a clone was seen (once, few, many) or the class of an expanded clone, and some rows leave it out.

V,size,D,J,CDR3,DNA
TRBV7-8,many,TRBD2,TRBJ2-1,CASSSRSGGNEQFF,TGTGCCAGCAGCTCGAGAAGCGGGGGAAATGAGCAGTTCTTC
TRBV10-3,many,TRBD2,TRBJ2-2,CAISVWGGDTGELFF,TGTGCCATCAGTGTTTGGGGAGGGGATACCGGGGAGCTGTTTTTT
TRBV11-2,NA,TRBD2,TRBJ2-5,CASSKRTSGRAQYF,TGTGCCAGCAGCAAAAGGACTAGCGGGAGGGCCCAGTACTTC
TRBV9,many,TRBD2,TRBJ2-7,CASSVTSGDGNEQYF,TGTGCCAGCAGCGTTACTAGCGGCGATGGTAACGAGCAGTACTTC
TRBV3-1,NA,NA,TRBJ1-1,CASSQGVGNTEAFF,TGTGCCAGCAGCCAAGGTGTTGGGAACACTGAAGCTTTCTTT
TRBV24-1,many,NA,TRBJ1-2,CATSEPGQASGYTF,TGTGCCACCAGTGAACCTGGACAAGCCAGTGGCTACACCTTC
TRBV9,many,TRBD1,TRBJ1-3,CASSGQGSAGNTIYF,TGTGCCAGCAGCGGACAGGGTTCGGCTGGAAACACCATATATTTT
TRBV9,many,NA,TRBJ1-2,CASSVSGGGYTF,TGTGCCAGCAGCGTATCCGGGGGTGGCTACACCTTC
TRBV6-1,NA,NA,TRBJ2-1,CASSKEEGLMTDEQFF,TGTGCCAGCAGTAAAGAAGAGGGACTGATGACGGATGAGCAGTTCTTC
TRBV15,once,NA,TRBJ2-5,CATSSLLGGTETQYF,TGTGCCACCAGCAGTTTATTGGGCGGGACAGAGACCCAGTACTTC
TRBV7-2,NA,NA,TRBJ1-2,CASSGNQGPGGAIRYTF,TGTGCCAGCAGCGGAAACCAAGGTCCGGGGGGCGCAATCCGCTACACCTTC
TRBV5-1,many,NA,TRBJ2-5,CASSSRSGGETQYF,TGCGCCAGCAGCTCAAGGTCAGGGGGGGAGACCCAGTACTTC
TRBV20-1,NA,TRBD1,TRBJ2-5,CSARDSAGQGETQYF,TGCAGTGCTAGAGACTCAGCAGGACAGGGGGAGACCCAGTACTTC